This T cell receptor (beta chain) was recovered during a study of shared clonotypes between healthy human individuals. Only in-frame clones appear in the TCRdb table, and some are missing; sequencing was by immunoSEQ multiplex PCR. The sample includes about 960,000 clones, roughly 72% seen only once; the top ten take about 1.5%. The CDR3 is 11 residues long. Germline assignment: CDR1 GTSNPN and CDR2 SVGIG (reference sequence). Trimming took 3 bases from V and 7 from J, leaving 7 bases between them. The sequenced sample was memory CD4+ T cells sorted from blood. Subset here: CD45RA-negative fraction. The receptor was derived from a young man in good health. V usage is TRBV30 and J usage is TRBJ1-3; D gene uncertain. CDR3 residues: CAWSHDNTIYF. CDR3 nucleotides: TGTGCCTGGAGCCACGATAACACCATATATTTT.